This T cell receptor beta chain comes out of a study of PD-1 blockade in classical Hodgkin lymphoma. Following autologous stem cell transplantation, relapse occurred in every patient, and exposure to brentuximab vedotin varied. Negative magnetic selection isolated CD4+ T cells from thawed PBMCs. The repertoire was sequenced with immunoSEQ multiplex PCR; TCRdb's copy has only in-frame clones and lacks some. This sample has about 7,000 clones; roughly 79% occur once, and the top ten carry more than 4%. CDR1 SGDLS and CDR2 YYNGEE come from the germline V gene. The length of the CDR3 is 14 residues. V was cut by 1 base and J by 2 bases, with 10 bases left in between. General observations from the study: Baseline diversity in complete responders resembled that of newly diagnosed patients. Nivolumab initiated under 1 year post-ASCT led to patient exclusion.

Concerning this clone: The antigen is undetermined.

The origin of this receptor is a human donor with classical Hodgkin lymphoma. The sample consisted of CD4+ T cells from blood, taken at baseline. The chain couples TRBV9 to TRBJ2-7, with D tentatively TRBD1 or TRBD2 (5 bases each). The CDR3: CASSVLGDPYEQYF. In DNA, the CDR3 is TGTGCCAGCAGCGTATTGGGGGATCCCTACGAGCAGTACTTC.